This TCR beta chain comes out of a study of Ad26.COV2.S vaccination and SARS-CoV-2 variants. The treatment: roughly 20 received Ad26.COV2.S at low or high dose, single or two shots; about 5 received placebo; per-sample allocation not given. The samples date from day 63 after the first vaccine or placebo injection. Profiling relied on immunoSEQ multiplex PCR, and the TCRdb table lists in-frame clones only, not all of them. The sample consists of roughly 450,000 clones, 80% to 95% of them appearing once. Germline V gene sequence: CDR1 GTSNPN, CDR2 SVGIG (reference sequence). CDR3 length: 15 amino acids. Between the trimmed V and J ends, which lost 3 bases and 0 bases, there was a span of 12 bases.

This sequence was found in a person between 18 and 59 years old who received the Ad26.COV2.S COVID-19 vaccine or a placebo. The source was peripheral blood, collected in a trial of Ad26.COV2.S vaccine versus placebo. The rearrangement uses TRBV30 and TRBJ1-3; D is unresolved. DNA of the CDR3: TGTGCCTGGAGAGGGCAGGTGAGCTCTGGAAACACCATATATTTT. Translating it yields CAWRGQVSSGNTIYF.